The rows below give T cell receptor beta chains drawn from one sample of a study of OX40 agonist ivuxolimab in advanced cancers. The assay was immunoSEQ multiplex PCR, and TCRdb's table has in-frame clones only and misses some. The sample shows roughly 50,000 clones, just under 85% of them seen only once. This specimen consisted of CD4+ or CD8+ T cells sorted from blood, obtained in a trial of the OX40 agonist ivuxolimab. Receptor source: an adult with an advanced solid tumor such as melanoma, head and neck, liver or kidney cancer. Both conserved end residues are part of each CDR3. The D gene is left open where the match is weak. Where a row states a size, it is once, few, many or the class of an expanded clone; other rows omit it.

clone size	V gene	J gene	D gene	CDR3 protein	CDR3 DNA
-	TRBV5-1	TRBJ2-5	-	CASSLGGLSVETQYF	TGCGCCAGCAGCTTGGGGGGACTCTCGGTGGAGACCCAGTACTTC
-	TRBV28	TRBJ2-7	TRBD1	CASIRQGSYEQYF	TGTGCCAGCATAAGACAGGGCTCCTACGAGCAGTACTTC
-	TRBV27	TRBJ2-2	-	CASSLLVRGTGELFF	TGTGCCAGCAGTTTATTGGTGAGAGGCACCGGGGAGCTGTTTTTT
-	TRBV10-3	TRBJ2-2	-	CAISDMSNTGELFF	TGTGCCATCAGTGACATGTCAAACACCGGGGAGCTGTTTTTT
-	TRBV7-2	TRBJ2-7	-	CASRGRNTSYEQYF	TGTGCCAGTAGGGGACGGAACACCTCCTACGAGCAGTACTTC
-	TRBV6-5	TRBJ2-5	-	CASSGAQETQYF	TGTGCCAGCTCCGGGGCCCAAGAGACCCAGTACTTC
-	TRBV2	TRBJ1-1	-	CASSELWDTEAFF	TGTGCCAGCAGTGAATTATGGGATACTGAAGCTTTCTTT
once	TRBV29-1	TRBJ2-7	TRBD2	CSVAGTSGRAPYEQYF	TGCAGCGTTGCCGGGACTAGCGGGAGGGCCCCCTACGAGCAGTACTTC
-	TRBV7-3	TRBJ2-5	-	CASSLNAGVLETQYF	TGTGCCAGCAGCTTAAATGCAGGGGTCTTAGAGACCCAGTACTTC
-	TRBV7-2	TRBJ2-5	TRBD1	CASSFNLDRYQETQYF	TGTGCCAGCAGCTTTAATCTGGACAGGTACCAAGAGACCCAGTACTTC
few	TRBV5-1	TRBJ2-4	-	CASSPSPGASKNIQYF	TGCGCCAGCAGTCCCAGTCCGGGGGCTTCCAAAAACATTCAGTACTTC
-	TRBV28	TRBJ1-1	TRBD1	CASRIMTGTTEAFF	TGTGCCAGCAGGATAATGACAGGGACCACTGAAGCTTTCTTT
few	TRBV28	TRBJ1-1	-	CASRLGGHTEAFF	TGTGCCAGCAGGTTGGGGGGACACACTGAAGCTTTCTTT
-	TRBV5-1	TRBJ2-1	TRBD2	CASSPRTSGTYNEQFF	TGCGCCAGCAGCCCCCGGACTAGCGGGACATACAATGAGCAGTTCTTC
-	TRBV28	TRBJ2-2	-	CASSIGPGELFF	TGTGCCAGCAGTATCGGGCCCGGGGAGCTGTTTTTT
-	TRBV4-3	TRBJ2-3	-	CASSQDRTGGGSTDTQYF	TGCGCCAGCAGCCAAGATCGGACAGGTGGGGGGTCCACAGATACGCAGTATTTT
-	TRBV19	TRBJ2-2	-	CASIPEHTGELFF	TGTGCCAGTATCCCGGAACACACCGGGGAGCTGTTTTTT
-	TRBV7-7	TRBJ2-3	-	CASSLGQSTDTQCF	TGTGCCAGCAGCTTAGGACAAAGCACAGATACGCAGTGTTTT
-	TRBV5-1	TRBJ2-2	TRBD1	CASSPYRGAGELFF	TGCGCCAGCAGCCCGTACAGGGGGGCCGGGGAGCTGTTTTTT
-	TRBV28	TRBJ1-2	-	CASNTWGQHGYTF	TGTGCCAGCAATACATGGGGACAACATGGCTACACCTTC
once	TRBV2	TRBJ2-1	-	CASSVRSLSYNEQFF	TGTGCCAGCAGTGTTCGATCCCTTTCCTACAATGAGCAGTTCTTC
-	TRBV11-2	TRBJ2-5	-	CASSLERLETQYF	TGTGCCAGCAGCTTAGAGCGGTTGGAGACCCAGTACTTC
-	TRBV5-4	TRBJ1-2	TRBD1	CASSLAGTGIYGYTF	TGTGCCAGCAGCTTGGCCGGGACAGGTATCTATGGCTACACCTTC
-	TRBV27	TRBJ1-1	TRBD1	CASRLQGRGTEAFF	TGTGCCAGCAGATTACAGGGGAGGGGGACTGAAGCTTTCTTT
-	TRBV2	TRBJ1-5	TRBD1	CASSRDRGNQPQHF	TGTGCCAGCAGCCGGGACAGGGGGAATCAGCCCCAGCATTTT
-	TRBV7-9	TRBJ2-3	-	CASSRGDSPDTQYF	TGTGCCAGCAGCCGCGGGGACAGCCCAGATACGCAGTATTTT
-	TRBV19	TRBJ2-2	-	CASMTASRAGELFF	TGTGCCAGTATGACGGCTAGTAGGGCCGGGGAGCTGTTTTTT
-	TRBV5-1	TRBJ2-5	-	CASRGRGRGGQETQYF	TGCGCCAGCAGAGGACGTGGTAGGGGAGGCCAAGAGACCCAGTACTTC
-	TRBV7-7	TRBJ2-1	TRBD2	CASSPGLAGDEQFF	TGTGCCAGCAGCCCGGGACTAGCGGGCGATGAGCAGTTCTTC
-	TRBV19	TRBJ1-1	TRBD1	CASSMDRVNTEAFF	TGTGCCAGTAGTATGGACAGGGTGAACACTGAAGCTTTCTTT
once	TRBV19	TRBJ2-3	-	CASSIPQGLSDTQYF	TGTGCCAGTAGTATCCCACAGGGCCTATCCGATACGCAGTATTTT
-	TRBV7-9	TRBJ2-7	TRBD2	CASSFGLVFYEQYF	TGTGCCAGCAGCTTTGGACTAGTGTTCTACGAGCAGTACTTC
-	TRBV25-1	TRBJ2-7	-	CASSGAGRPRGGEQYF	TGTGCCAGCAGCGGAGCGGGTAGGCCAAGGGGAGGCGAGCAGTACTTC
-	TRBV11-2	TRBJ1-2	-	CASSPIQWYGYTF	TGTGCCAGCAGCCCAATCCAGTGGTATGGCTACACCTTC
-	TRBV19	TRBJ1-2	TRBD1	CASMQDRGSYGYTF	TGTGCCAGTATGCAGGACAGGGGGTCCTATGGCTACACCTTC
-	TRBV7-8	TRBJ2-7	-	CASSLGTPSSYEQYF	TGTGCCAGCAGCTTAGGGACCCCCAGCTCCTACGAGCAGTACTTC
-	TRBV6-1	TRBJ1-1	TRBD1	CASSEGLWTGLIRAFF	TGTGCCAGCAGTGAAGGTCTATGGACAGGCCTAATCAGAGCTTTCTTT
once	TRBV7-8	TRBJ2-7	-	CASSSSPRGGSYEQYF	TGTGCCAGCAGCTCCTCCCCCAGGGGAGGCTCCTACGAGCAGTACTTC
-	TRBV6-4	TRBJ2-1	TRBD2	CASSDWASGAYNEQFF	TGTGCCAGCAGTGATTGGGCTAGCGGAGCCTACAATGAGCAGTTCTTC
-	TRBV28	TRBJ1-3	-	CASSLPTGGNTIYF	TGTGCCAGCAGTTTACCCACAGGGGGAAACACCATATATTTT
once	TRBV27	TRBJ2-3	TRBD2	CASSYGGRLQDTQYF	TGTGCCAGCAGTTATGGCGGGAGGTTGCAAGATACGCAGTATTTT
-	TRBV4-3	TRBJ2-2	TRBD2	CASSPRGGSIGELFF	TGCGCCAGCAGCCCTCGGGGAGGGAGTATCGGGGAGCTGTTTTTT
-	TRBV27	TRBJ1-4	-	CASSFGEKLFF	TGTGCCAGCAGTTTCGGAGAAAAACTGTTTTTT
-	TRBV11-2	TRBJ1-1	-	CASTLGGGNTEAFF	TGTGCCAGCACCCTAGGAGGAGGGAACACTGAAGCTTTCTTT
-	TRBV27	TRBJ1-5	TRBD1	CASRPWGQAREQPQHF	TGTGCCAGCAGACCCTGGGGACAGGCAAGGGAACAGCCCCAGCATTTT
-	TRBV4-3	TRBJ2-3	TRBD2	CASSSRGSGTKTPSTDTQYF	TGCGCCAGCAGCTCCCGGGGTAGCGGGACCAAAACCCCTAGCACAGATACGCAGTATTTT
-	TRBV11-2	TRBJ2-3	TRBD2	CASSPRGGRATDTQYF	TGTGCCAGCAGCCCGAGGGGCGGGAGGGCTACAGATACGCAGTATTTT
once	TRBV2	TRBJ2-5	-	CASSVRSQETQYF	TGTGCCAGCAGTGTTAGAAGCCAAGAGACCCAGTACTTC
few	TRBV27	TRBJ2-6	-	CASSLSLVRDLSGANVLTF	TGTGCCAGCAGTTTATCATTGGTGCGGGACCTCTCTGGGGCCAACGTCCTGACTTTC
-	TRBV4-3	TRBJ2-1	TRBD1	CASSLNRGNEQFF	TGCGCCAGCAGCCTAAACAGGGGCAATGAGCAGTTCTTC
-	TRBV28	TRBJ2-3	TRBD1	CASSLGQGTQYF	TGTGCCAGCAGTTTAGGACAGGGAACGCAGTATTTT
few	TRBV10-1	TRBJ1-5	-	CASSGNLDQPQHF	TGCGCCAGCAGTGGGAATTTGGACCAGCCCCAGCATTTT
-	TRBV28	TRBJ1-5	-	CACRVSFLNQPQHF	TGTGCCTGCAGGGTTTCGTTCCTTAATCAGCCCCAGCATTTT
-	TRBV5-1	TRBJ2-7	TRBD1	CASSLGTGNYEQYF	TGCGCCAGCAGCCTCGGGACAGGAAACTACGAGCAGTACTTC
few	TRBV7-2	TRBJ2-6	-	CASRNLGGANVLTF	TGTGCCAGCAGAAATCTTGGTGGGGCCAACGTCCTGACTTTC
-	TRBV9	TRBJ2-7	-	CASSVGSRGDYEQYF	TGTGCCAGCAGCGTAGGGTCCAGGGGGGACTACGAGCAGTACTTC
-	TRBV5-6	TRBJ1-2	TRBD1	CASSLGTGEAYGYTF	TGTGCCAGCAGCTTGGGGACAGGGGAGGCCTATGGCTACACCTTC
-	TRBV6-5	TRBJ2-2	-	CASSRTGSTGELFF	TGTGCCAGCAGCCGAACAGGGAGCACCGGGGAGCTGTTTTTT